This TCR beta chain was sequenced for a study of CD8 T cell repertoires and HIV-1 epitope variants. Study-wide context: Twenty-five autologous and known Gag and Nef epitope variant peptides each stimulated T cells separately. Controls included no peptide, Ebola AY9 epitope, and a CMV, EBV, flu pool. The baseline condition was 1M T cells left uncultured.

The protocol was immunoSEQ multiplex PCR, while the TCRdb copy is restricted to in-frame clones and leaves out a portion. This table holds roughly 5,200 clones, about 70% found once. For this clone: Its antigen is still unknown.

Losses at the gene ends were 6 bases for V and 0 bases for J; bases not matched to a gene: 4. The CDR3 runs 14 residues. Germline V gene data show CDR1 as SGDLS and CDR2 as YYNGEE. The source material was cultured CD8+ T cells derived from PBMCs. This clonotype originated in a male donor with HIV. This chain connects TRBV9 to TRBJ2-3; TRBD1 aligns across 7 bases. This CDR3 reads CASKGTASTDTQYF. As DNA, the CDR3 is TGTGCCAGCAAGGGGACAGCGAGCACAGATACGCAGTATTTT.